The 22 T cell receptor beta chains given below trace back to one sample, sequenced in a study of blood T cell repertoires in COVID-19. Here immunoSEQ multiplex PCR was the method, and the copy in TCRdb shows in-frame clones only, minus some. There are approximately 300,000 clones in the sample; nearly 90% occur only once, and approximately 5% lies in the top ten. The sample comprised PBMCs or T cells enriched from blood (not recorded which). The receptors here all came from a woman aged 25-40 years who had recovered from COVID-19.

This chain connects TRBV5-4 to TRBJ1-6; possible D gene TRBD1, 5 bases. Between the trimmed V and J ends, which lost 0 bases and 0 bases, there was a span of 10 bases. Germline V gene sequence: CDR1 SGHNT, CDR2 YYREEE (reference sequence). The CDR3 contains 17 residues. The CDR3: CASSLGGPSSYNSPLHF. CDR3 in DNA: TGTGCCAGCAGCTTGGGGGGCCCGAGCTCCTATAATTCACCCCTCCACTTT.

The J gene is TRBJ2-1, the V gene TRBV5-1; D remains unclear. This CDR3 has 12 residues. The V end was cut by 0 bases, the J end by 7 bases, with 5 bases between. In germline, CDR1 is SGHRS, CDR2 YFSETQ. The CDR3 is CASSLAFNEQFF. The CDR3 region has the DNA TGCGCCAGCAGCTTGGCCTTTAATGAGCAGTTCTTC. Filled out from reference TRBV5-1 and TRBJ2-1, the complete variable domain reads KAGVTQTPRYLIKTRGQQVTLSCSPISGHRSVSWYQQTPGQGLQFLFEYFSETQRNKGNFPGRFSGRQFSNSRSEMNVSTLELGDSALYLCASSLAFNEQFFGPGTRLTVL.

This rearrangement joins TRBV18 to TRBJ1-2, with D perhaps matching TRBD1 (6 bases). V lost 3 bases to trimming and J lost 5 bases, with 10 bases between them. CDR1 is KGHSH, CDR2 LQKENI, per germline. This CDR3 has 13 amino acids. CDR3 DNA: TGTGCCAGCTCACCTGATCAGGGGTATGGCTACACCTTC. Translation: CASSPDQGYGYTF.

The gene calls are TRBV6-5 and TRBJ2-1; TRBD1 is a possible D gene (5 bases). The CDR3 totals 15 residues. The V and J ends lost 0 bases and 6 bases respectively, with 12 bases between them. Looked up from germline, CDR1 is MNHEY and CDR2 is SVGAGI. CDR3 in DNA: TGTGCCAGCAGTTACTCGGGCAGGGTTAGCAATGAGCAGTTCTTC. It is translated as CASSYSGRVSNEQFF.

This sequence joins TRBV7-8 and TRBJ1-2; 7 bases match TRBD1. The junction had 9 bases not matched to a gene; V was cut back by 7 bases and J by 7 bases. Germline V gene sequence: CDR1 SGHVS, CDR2 FQNEAQ. This CDR3 contains 13 residues. Here the CDR3 DNA reads TGTGCCAGCACCCAGGGGGGTTTGGGTGGCTACACCTTC. The encoded protein is CASTQGGLGGYTF. Using reference TRBV7-8 and TRBJ1-2 for the parts outside the CDR3, the full variable domain is GAGVSQSPRYKVAKRGQDVALRCDPISGHVSLFWYQQALGQGPEFLTYFQNEAQLDKSGLPSDRFFAERPEGSVSTLKIQRTQQEDSAVYLCASTQGGLGGYTFGSGTRLTVV.

The rearrangement links TRBV7-9 to TRBJ1-3, with TRBD1 identical over 7 bases. V lost 6 bases, J lost 1 base, and 6 bases stayed unmatched. Germline lookup yields CDR1 SEHNR and CDR2 FQNEAQ (reference sequence). The CDR3 is 15 residues long. CDR3 bases: TGTGCCAGCAGATTGAGACAGGGTTCTGGAAACACCATATATTTT. This encodes CASRLRQGSGNTIYF.

Here the CDR3 DNA reads TGTGCCAGCAGCCCTCCGAGAAGTGTGGTCACAGATACGCAGTATTTT. Amino acids: CASSPPRSVVTDTQYF. The chain carries TRBV7-9 and TRBJ2-3; D uncertain. The CDR3 is 16 residues long. Germline CDR1 and CDR2: SEHNR and FQNEAQ (reference sequence). Between the trimmed V and J ends, which lost 5 bases and 2 bases, there was a span of 17 bases.

The rearrangement uses TRBV19 and TRBJ2-3; 8 bases match TRBD2. Germline-derived CDR1 and CDR2 are LNHDA and SQIVND (reference sequence). The CDR3 runs to 14 residues. V was clipped by 7 bases and J by 2 bases; unmatched bases: 5. The CDR3 protein is CASIGRGDTDTQYF. As DNA, the CDR3 is TGTGCCAGTATAGGGCGGGGGGACACAGATACGCAGTATTTT.

The chain carries TRBV2 and TRBJ1-4; tentatively, D is TRBD1 (5 bases). V lost 4 bases, J lost 7 bases, and 13 bases lay in between. The CDR3 totals 14 residues. CDR1 and CDR2 from the germline V gene are SNHLY and FYNNEI. The DNA for the CDR3 is TGTGCCAGCAGTGGGGGGGGTATCGGTGAAAAACTGTTTTTT. It specifies CASSGGGIGEKLFF.

Of note for this clone: Other DNA sequences in the sample encode the same CDR3. The rearrangement links TRBV6-1 to TRBJ2-5; the D is unclear. V lost 1 base and J lost 4, with 7 bases in between. Germline assignment: CDR1 MNHNS and CDR2 SASEGT. CDR3 size: 13 residues. CDR3 nucleotides: TGTGCCAGCAGTGAAGGGCAAAGAGAGACCCAGTACTTC. It yields the protein CASSEGQRETQYF.

The chain combines TRBV27 with TRBJ1-3, with TRBD1 matching 7 bases. Per germline, CDR1 MNHEY and CDR2 SMNVEV (reference sequence). Trimming cost V 5 bases and J 4 bases; bases outside gene matches: 8. The CDR3 runs 15 residues. The CDR3: CASSTRQGAGNTIYF. The DNA for the CDR3 is TGTGCCAGCAGTACCAGACAGGGTGCAGGAAACACCATATATTTT.

V is TRBV5-1 and J is TRBJ2-3; unclear D gene. V was clipped by 0 bases and J by 0 bases, with 5 bases between them. This CDR3 spans 14 amino acids. Germline values: CDR1 SGHRS, CDR2 YFSETQ. The CDR3 region has the DNA TGCGCCAGCAGCTTGGGTCAGAGCACAGATACGCAGTATTTT. It codes for CASSLGQSTDTQYF. The full variable domain, with the rest looked up from reference TRBV5-1 and TRBJ2-3, is KAGVTQTPRYLIKTRGQQVTLSCSPISGHRSVSWYQQTPGQGLQFLFEYFSETQRNKGNFPGRFSGRQFSNSRSEMNVSTLELGDSALYLCASSLGQSTDTQYFGPGTRLTVL.

This chain links TRBV19 with TRBJ1-1; D gene unclear. V lost 6 bases to trimming and J lost 5 bases, with 16 bases between them. Germline V gene lookup returns CDR1 LNHDA and CDR2 SQIVND (reference sequence). The CDR3 runs 14 residues. This CDR3 reads CASSSGLAGTEAFF. CDR3 bases: TGTGCCAGTAGCTCCGGACTGGCGGGAACTGAAGCTTTCTTT.

This chain joins TRBV5-6 and TRBJ2-1; 11 bases align to TRBD2. Germline-derived CDR1 and CDR2 are SGHDT and YYEEEE. The CDR3 is 15 residues long. J lost 4 bases, V lost 3 bases, and 3 bases had no gene match. CDR3 in DNA: TGTGCCAGCAGCTCTAGCGGGGGGAATTACAATGAGCAGTTCTTC. Translating it yields CASSSSGGNYNEQFF.

The V call is TRBV9, the J call TRBJ2-2; possibly TRBD1 for D (5 bases). V shed 0 bases and J shed 4 bases, with 10 bases lying between them. Looked up from germline, CDR1 is SGDLS and CDR2 is YYNGEE. CDR3 length: 15 residues. CDR3 nucleotides: TGTGCCAGCAGCGTAGCTGGGGCAGTCACCGGGGAGCTGTTTTTT. Protein product: CASSVAGAVTGELFF.

The chain employs TRBV4-2 and TRBJ2-1; 9 bases map to TRBD2. Germline values: CDR1 LGHNA, CDR2 YNFKEQ. The V and J ends lost 1 base and 7 bases, in that order; junction bases with no gene match: 11. The CDR3 totals 17 residues. The CDR3 region is CASSQGGPGGGANEQFF. DNA of the CDR3: TGTGCCAGCAGCCAAGGGGGGCCTGGCGGGGGGGCAAATGAGCAGTTCTTC.

J is TRBJ1-1 and V is TRBV10-1, with D unresolved. This CDR3 has 15 residues. Germline V gene lookup returns CDR1 WNHNN and CDR2 SYGVQD (reference sequence). V shed 8 bases and J shed 2 bases, with 18 bases lying between them. CDR3 coding DNA: TGCGCCAGCTTGCGGGCTTTGACAAATAACACTGAAGCTTTCTTT. It specifies CASLRALTNNTEAFF.

This chain connects TRBV6-1 to TRBJ1-6; D is undetermined. The length of the CDR3 is 14 residues. Between the trimmed V and J ends, which lost 1 base and 7 bases, there was a span of 8 bases. The germline gives CDR1 MNHNS, CDR2 SASEGT. CDR3 in DNA: TGTGCCAGCAGTGAAGTCCCGGGAAATTCACCCCTCCACTTT. Its translation is CASSEVPGNSPLHF.

This rearrangement joins TRBV6-5 to TRBJ2-5; D is possibly TRBD2 (6 bases). Deletions cut 8 bases from V and 0 bases from J, with 10 bases between. Germline-derived CDR1 and CDR2 are MNHEY and SVGAGI. There are 13 residues in the CDR3. In DNA form, the CDR3 reads TGTGCCAGCGAGGAGGGAAACCAAGAGACCCAGTACTTC. Its protein is CASEEGNQETQYF.

V gene TRBV5-4 combines with J gene TRBJ2-2; 8 bases are shared with TRBD1. The ends lost 3 bases at V and 4 bases at J; junction bases unmatched: 8. The CDR3 covers 16 residues. Germline CDR1 SGHNT, CDR2 YYREEE (reference sequence). The CDR3 sequence is CASSSPTGVLTGELFF. The CDR3 nucleotides are TGTGCCAGCAGCTCGCCGACAGGGGTCCTCACCGGGGAGCTGTTTTTT.

This chain connects TRBV15 to TRBJ1-2; D not certain. Germline V lookup: CDR1 LNHNV, CDR2 YYDKDF (reference sequence). V was shortened by 3 bases and J by 4 bases, with 12 bases between the two germline ends. The CDR3 consists of 14 residues. The CDR3 DNA sequence: TGTGCCACCAGCAGGGAGGGAGCGGGCTATGGCTACACCTTC. Translated, it gives CATSREGAGYGYTF.

The rearrangement joins TRBV11-2 to TRBJ1-2, with 7 positions matching TRBD1. CDR1 and CDR2 (germline): SGHAT, FQNNGV. The junction had 6 bases not matched to a gene; V was cut back by 4 bases and J by 4 bases. This CDR3 contains 14 residues. The CDR3 sequence: CASSSPGDSYGYTF. The DNA for the CDR3 is TGTGCCAGCAGCTCACCGGGGGACAGCTATGGCTACACCTTC.